This T cell receptor beta chain was identified in a study of shared clonotypes between healthy human individuals. The CDR3 has 13 amino acids. V lost 2 bases to trimming and J lost 3 bases, with 8 bases between them. The germline V gene encodes CDR1 SGHTA and CDR2 FQGNSA. Partitioning of CD4+ cells yielded a CD45RA+ naive subset and a CD45RA-negative memory subset. Researchers ran the assay at a deep level. The table came from immunoSEQ multiplex PCR; TCRdb's copy has only in-frame clones and leaves some out. Among 190,000 or so clones listed, around 63% were seen once. About this clone itself: Its antigen remains unknown.

Study-wide points: Several donors showed sharing of approximately 5% of naive CD4 clonotypes. Relative to memory subsets, naive subsets generally showed larger estimated richness.

The rearrangement joins TRBV7-2 to TRBJ2-7, with D possibly being TRBD1 (5 bases). The sequenced material came from memory CD4+ T cells sorted from blood. Subset of the sample: CD45RA-negative fraction. This receptor was taken from a young man in good health. The CDR3 sequence is CASSLKGNYEQYF. As DNA, the CDR3 is TGTGCCAGCAGCTTAAAGGGGAACTACGAGCAGTACTTC.